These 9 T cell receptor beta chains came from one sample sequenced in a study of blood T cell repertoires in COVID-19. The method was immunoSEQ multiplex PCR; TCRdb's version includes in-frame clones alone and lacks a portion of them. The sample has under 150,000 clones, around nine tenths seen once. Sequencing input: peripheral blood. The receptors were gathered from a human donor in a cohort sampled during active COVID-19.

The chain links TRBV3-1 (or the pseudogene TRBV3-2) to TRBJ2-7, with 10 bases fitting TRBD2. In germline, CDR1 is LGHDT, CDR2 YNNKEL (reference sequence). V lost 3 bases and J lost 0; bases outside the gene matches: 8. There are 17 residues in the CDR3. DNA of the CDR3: TGTGCCAGCAGCCATCGACTAGCGGGCGTTAGCTCCTACGAGCAGTACTTC. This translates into CASSHRLAGVSSYEQYF.

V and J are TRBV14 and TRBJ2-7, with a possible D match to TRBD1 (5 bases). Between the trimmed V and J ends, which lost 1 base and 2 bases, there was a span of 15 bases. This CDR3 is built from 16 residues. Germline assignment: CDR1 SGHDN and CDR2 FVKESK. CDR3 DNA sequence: TGTGCCAGCAGCCAAGTGGTTACAGGACCCACCTACGAGCAGTACTTC. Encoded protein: CASSQVVTGPTYEQYF.

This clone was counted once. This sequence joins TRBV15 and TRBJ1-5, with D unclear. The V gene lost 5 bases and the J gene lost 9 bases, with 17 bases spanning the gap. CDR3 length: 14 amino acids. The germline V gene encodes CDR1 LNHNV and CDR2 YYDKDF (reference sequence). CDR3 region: CATSYEELRGPQHF. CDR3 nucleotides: TGTGCCACCAGCTACGAAGAACTTCGGGGGCCCCAGCATTTT.

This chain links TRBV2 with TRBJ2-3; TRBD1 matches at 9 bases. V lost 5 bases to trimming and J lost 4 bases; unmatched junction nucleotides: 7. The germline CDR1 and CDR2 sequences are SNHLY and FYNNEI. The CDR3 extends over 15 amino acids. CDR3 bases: TGTGCCAGCAGTAACAGGGGGCCATTAGCAGATACGCAGTATTTT. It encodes CASSNRGPLADTQYF.

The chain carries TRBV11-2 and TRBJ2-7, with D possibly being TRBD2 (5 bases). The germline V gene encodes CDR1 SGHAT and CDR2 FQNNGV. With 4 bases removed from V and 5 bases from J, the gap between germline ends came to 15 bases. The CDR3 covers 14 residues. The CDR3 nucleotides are TGTGCCAGCAGCTCCCGAATAGCGATCCACGAGCAGTACTTC. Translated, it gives CASSSRIAIHEQYF.

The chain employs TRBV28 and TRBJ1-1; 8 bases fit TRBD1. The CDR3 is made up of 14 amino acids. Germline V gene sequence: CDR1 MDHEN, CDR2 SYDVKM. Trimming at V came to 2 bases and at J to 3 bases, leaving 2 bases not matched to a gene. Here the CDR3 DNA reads TGTGCCAGCAGTTTAATGGACAGGGACACTGAAGCTTTCTTT. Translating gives CASSLMDRDTEAFF.

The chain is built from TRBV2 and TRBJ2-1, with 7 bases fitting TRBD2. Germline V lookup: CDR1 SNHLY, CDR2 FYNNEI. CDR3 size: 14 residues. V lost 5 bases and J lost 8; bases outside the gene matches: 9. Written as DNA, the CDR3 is TGTGCCAGCAGTTACTTAGGCGGGAGCTATGAGCAGTTCTTC. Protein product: CASSYLGGSYEQFF. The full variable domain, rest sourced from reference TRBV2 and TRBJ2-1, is EPEVTQTPSHQVTQMGQEVILRCVPISNHLYFYWYRQILGQKVEFLVSFYNNEISEKSEIFDDQFSVERPDGSNFTLKIRSTKLEDSAMYFCASSYLGGSYEQFFGPGTRLTVL.

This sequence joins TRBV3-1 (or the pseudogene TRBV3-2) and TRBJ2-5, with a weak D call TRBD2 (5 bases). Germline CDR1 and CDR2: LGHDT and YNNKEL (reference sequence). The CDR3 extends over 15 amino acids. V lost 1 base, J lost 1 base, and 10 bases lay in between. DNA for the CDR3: TGTGCCAGCAGCCAAGTTCGAGGGTCCCAAGAGACCCAGTACTTC. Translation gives CASSQVRGSQETQYF.

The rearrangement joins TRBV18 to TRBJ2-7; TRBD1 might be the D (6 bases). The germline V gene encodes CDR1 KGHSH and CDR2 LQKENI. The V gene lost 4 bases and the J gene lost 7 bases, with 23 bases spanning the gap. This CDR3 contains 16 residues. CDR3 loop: CASSLVGTSGAGEQYF. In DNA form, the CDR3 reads TGTGCCAGCTCACTGGTCGGGACATCAGGGGCGGGTGAGCAGTACTTC. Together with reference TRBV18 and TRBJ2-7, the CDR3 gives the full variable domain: NAGVMQNPRHLVRRRGQEARLRCSPMKGHSHVYWYRQLPEEGLKFMVYLQKENIIDESGMPKERFSAEFPKEGPSILRIQQVVRGDSAAYFCASSLVGTSGAGEQYFGPGTRLTVT.